This T cell receptor (beta chain) stems from a study of shared clonotypes between healthy human individuals. TCRdb keeps only in-frame clones here, not all; method: immunoSEQ multiplex PCR. The repertoire holds roughly 2,000,000 clones, with over 85% as singletons. Naive-designated CD8 cells lacked CD45RO, were positively enriched for CCR7, and omitted terminally differentiated effector memory CD45RA+ cells. Germline-derived CDR1 and CDR2 are SGHDT and YYEEEE. After removal of 4 bases from V and 4 bases from J, the junction contained 5 bases not matched to a gene. This CDR3 region has 13 residues. Material: naive CD8+ T cells sorted from blood. The TCR comes from a man aged 18 to 30 in good health. V is TRBV5-6 and J is TRBJ2-7; TRBD1 matches at 7 bases. The DNA of the CDR3 is TGTGCCAGCAGCGTGGACAGGAATTACGAGCAGTACTTC. As protein: CASSVDRNYEQYF.